These 23 T cell receptor beta chains were all obtained from the same sample, sequenced in a study of T cell responses to AZD1222 COVID-19 vaccine. Here immunoSEQ multiplex PCR was the method, and the copy in TCRdb shows in-frame clones only, minus some. The data contain approximately 190,000 clones, roughly 88% of them singletons. The sample was peripheral blood, taken on day 0 of AZD1222 vaccination. The receptor set was obtained from an adult in good health.

The V call is TRBV3-1 (or the pseudogene TRBV3-2), the J call TRBJ2-7; D might be TRBD1 or TRBD2, each matching 5 bases. V was pared by 2 bases and J by 2 bases, with 13 bases between. CDR3 length: 15 residues. CDR1 and CDR2 from the germline V gene are LGHDT and YNNKEL (reference sequence). The CDR3 bases are TGTGCCAGCAGCCAAAGAGGGACCGGCGCCTACGAGCAGTACTTC. Its translation: CASSQRGTGAYEQYF.

V and J are TRBV7-9 and TRBJ2-3; 7 positions match TRBD2. There are 16 residues in the CDR3. Germline V gene data show CDR1 as SEHNR and CDR2 as FQNEAQ (reference sequence). With 10 bases clipped from V and 4 bases from J, the junction kept 17 bases outside the gene matches. The DNA of the CDR3 is TGTGCCACCACAAGGATTGGCGGGAGTACCGCAGATACGCAGTATTTT. The encoded protein is CATTRIGGSTADTQYF.

The chain recombines TRBV15 with TRBJ1-6; D may be TRBD1 (5 bases). This CDR3 region has 15 residues. CDR1 is LNHNV, CDR2 YYDKDF, per germline (reference sequence). V lost 0 bases to trimming and J lost 10 bases, with 13 bases between them. The CDR3 DNA is TGTGCCACCAGCAGAGAAGGGGCGACGGGGTCACCCCTCCACTTT. Amino acids: CATSREGATGSPLHF.

The chain combines TRBV4-3 with TRBJ1-4, with D possibly matching TRBD1 (5 bases). CDR1 is LGHNA, CDR2 YSLEER, per germline. V lost 3 bases and J lost 5, with 13 bases in between. The CDR3 is 15 residues long. CDR3 nucleotides: TGCGCCAGCAGCCAGTCCGGGACGGCGAATGAAAAACTGTTTTTT. This translates into CASSQSGTANEKLFF.

V is TRBV3-1 (or the pseudogene TRBV3-2) and J is TRBJ2-5; tentatively, D is TRBD2 (6 bases). The germline CDR1 and CDR2 sequences are LGHDT and YNNKEL (reference sequence). The V end was cut by 7 bases, the J end by 3 bases, with 12 bases between. The CDR3 sequence is 13 residues long. The CDR3 DNA follows: TGTGCCAGCACCCCCGGGGGAAAAGAGACCCAGTACTTC. It translates to CASTPGGKETQYF.

CDR3 sequence reads: CASSDGYPNQPQHF. The DNA of the CDR3 is TGTGCCAGCAGTGATGGATACCCTAATCAGCCCCAGCATTTT. V usage is TRBV25-1 and J usage is TRBJ1-5, with D unclear. V shed 3 bases and J shed 4 bases, with 10 bases lying between them. The CDR3 is 14 residues long. CDR1 and CDR2 (germline): MGHDK, SYGVNS.

The V and J genes are TRBV5-6 and TRBJ2-3; 7 nucleotides match TRBD1. CDR3 length: 15 residues. Losses at the gene ends were 3 bases for V and 6 bases for J; bases not matched to a gene: 10. CDR1 is SGHDT, CDR2 YYEEEE, per germline. CDR3 nucleotides: TGTGCCAGCAGCTCGGGGACAGCCCGCCAGGATACGCAGTATTTT. Encoded protein: CASSSGTARQDTQYF. Drawing the rest from reference TRBV5-6 and TRBJ2-3, the complete variable domain is DAGVTQSPTHLIKTRGQQVTLRCSPKSGHDTVSWYQQALGQGPQFIFQYYEEEERQRGNFPDRFSGHQFPNYSSELNVNALLLGDSALYLCASSSGTARQDTQYFGPGTRLTVL.

The rearrangement joins TRBV11-1 to TRBJ2-1, with D unclear. Germline loops: CDR1 SGHAT, CDR2 FQDESV (reference sequence). The ends were cut back, 2 bases at V and 5 bases at J, with 13 bases in the middle. This CDR3 comprises 15 residues. The CDR3, as DNA: TGTGCCAGCAGCTTATTGGTACTACCAAACAATGAGCAGTTCTTC. Translating it yields CASSLLVLPNNEQFF.

The chain uses TRBV5-1 and TRBJ1-2; no firm D call. Germline V gives CDR1 SGHRS, CDR2 YFSETQ. The CDR3 covers 15 residues. V was shortened by 0 bases and J by 6 bases, with 15 bases between the two germline ends. CDR3 DNA: TGCGCCAGCAGCTTGGGAGTTCAGCTACTCCATGGCTACACCTTC. Translating it yields CASSLGVQLLHGYTF.

The chain couples TRBV27 to TRBJ2-1, with TRBD2 matching over 8 bases. Germline trimming cut 2 bases from V and 10 bases from J; bases unmatched to any gene: 7. The CDR3 is made up of 14 amino acids. Germline-derived CDR1 and CDR2 are MNHEY and SMNVEV (reference sequence). CDR3 nucleotides: TGTGCCAGCAGTTTAGCGGGAGCGGGAGAAGAGCAGTTCTTC. This encodes CASSLAGAGEEQFF.

The chain combines TRBV7-6 with TRBJ1-1; maybe TRBD1 (6 bases). The germline CDR1 and CDR2 sequences are SGHVS and FNYEAQ. This CDR3 contains 14 residues. V dropped 3 bases and J dropped 5 bases, with 13 bases sitting between them. The CDR3 is CASSFLQGNTEAFF. Written as DNA, the CDR3 is TGTGCCAGCAGCTTCCTACAGGGAAATACTGAAGCTTTCTTT.

This clone was observed a handful of times. The chain carries TRBV29-1 and TRBJ1-2, with D unclear. The CDR3 loop spans 11 amino acids. CDR1 SQVTM and CDR2 ANQGSEA come from the germline V gene. V lost 8 bases to trimming and J lost 5 bases, with 12 bases between them. The CDR3 sequence is CSPQQEYGYTF. The CDR3 region has the DNA TGCAGCCCCCAGCAGGAATATGGCTACACCTTC. Combining the CDR3 with reference TRBV29-1 and TRBJ1-2 gives the whole variable domain SAVISQKPSRDICQRGTSLTIQCQVDSQVTMMFWYRQQPGQSLTLIATANQGSEATYESGFVIDKFPISRPNLTFSTLTVSNMSPEDSSIYLCSPQQEYGYTFGSGTRLTVV.

This rearrangement joins TRBV11-2 to TRBJ2-7, with D tentatively TRBD1 (7 bases). The CDR3 covers 13 residues. Germline values: CDR1 SGHAT, CDR2 FQNNGV. With 8 bases removed from V and 4 bases from J, the gap between germline ends came to 15 bases. This chain's CDR3 is CASSEGAVYEQYF. In nucleotides, the CDR3 is TGTGCCAGCTCGGAGGGGGCGGTGTACGAGCAGTACTTC.

This clone was seen a few times. The chain combines TRBV3-1 (or the pseudogene TRBV3-2) with TRBJ1-3; no firm D call. V lost 5 bases to trimming and J lost 2 bases, with 10 bases between them. Germline CDR1 and CDR2: LGHDT and YNNKEL (reference sequence). The CDR3 runs to 14 residues. CDR3 sequence (DNA): TGTGCCAGCAGCGTCGGGCTCCCTGGAAACACCATATATTTT. Its translation: CASSVGLPGNTIYF.

V is TRBV2 and J is TRBJ2-5; D gene ambiguous. V was shortened by 1 base and J by 6 bases, with 9 bases between the two germline ends. The CDR3 totals 13 residues. Per the germline V gene, CDR1 is SNHLY and CDR2 is FYNNEI. CDR3 DNA sequence: TGTGCCAGCAGTGAAGTTGGGCTAAAGACCCAGTACTTC. Translating gives CASSEVGLKTQYF.

This chain uses TRBV5-1 with TRBJ2-1; 7 bases agree with TRBD1. V lost 0 bases and J lost 7; bases outside the gene matches: 7. The CDR3 has 15 amino acids. The V gene's germline CDR1 is SGHRS and CDR2 YFSETQ. In DNA, the CDR3 is TGCGCCAGCAGCTTGGTGGGACAGCTAGATAATGAGCAGTTCTTC. As protein: CASSLVGQLDNEQFF. The full variable domain, in which reference TRBV5-1 and TRBJ2-1 provide the parts outside the CDR3, is KAGVTQTPRYLIKTRGQQVTLSCSPISGHRSVSWYQQTPGQGLQFLFEYFSETQRNKGNFPGRFSGRQFSNSRSEMNVSTLELGDSALYLCASSLVGQLDNEQFFGPGTRLTVL.

This chain connects TRBV2 to TRBJ2-7; D call uncertain. The germline CDR1 and CDR2 sequences are SNHLY and FYNNEI. V dropped 5 bases and J dropped 1 base, with 12 bases sitting between them. The length of the CDR3 is 14 residues. The CDR3 sequence is CASSLETGSYEQYF. The CDR3 nucleotides read TGTGCCAGCAGTTTAGAAACTGGGTCCTACGAGCAGTACTTC.

V and J are TRBV5-4 and TRBJ2-3; 12 bases line up with TRBD2. Germline assignment: CDR1 SGHNT and CDR2 YYREEE (reference sequence). The J segment lost 2 bases and the V segment lost 0 bases, leaving 7 bases of the junction unmatched. This CDR3 has 18 amino acids. CDR3 sequence reads: CASSLGLAGVVNTDTQYF. CDR3 DNA: TGTGCCAGCAGCTTGGGACTAGCGGGGGTCGTAAACACAGATACGCAGTATTTT.

The CDR3 is CASSLLRENSYEQYF. CDR3 DNA sequence: TGTGCCAGCAGTTTATTGAGGGAAAACTCCTACGAGCAGTACTTC. This chain joins TRBV27 and TRBJ2-7; the D gene is possibly TRBD2 (5 bases). This CDR3 is built from 15 residues. The ends were cut back, 1 base at V and 0 bases at J, with 10 bases in the middle. In germline, CDR1 is MNHEY, CDR2 SMNVEV (reference sequence).

V usage is TRBV7-3 and J usage is TRBJ2-7; TRBD1 agrees at 9 bases. Germline V gives CDR1 SGHTA, CDR2 FQGTGA. Trimming cost V 5 bases and J 9 bases; bases outside gene matches: 11. CDR3 length: 14 residues. CDR3 protein: CASSEGDRVAAQYF. CDR3 sequence (DNA): TGTGCCAGCAGCGAAGGGGACAGGGTGGCGGCGCAGTACTTC.

This chain links TRBV29-1 with TRBJ1-2; D gene ambiguous. The germline V and J ends were trimmed by 6 bases and 5 bases, with 16 bases remaining between them. The CDR3 has 13 amino acids. Per germline, CDR1 SQVTM and CDR2 ANQGSEA. The CDR3 loop reads CSVLQDAAYGYTF. In nucleotides, the CDR3 is TGCAGCGTGCTTCAGGACGCGGCATATGGCTACACCTTC.

This CDR3 reads CASSYPLAGGRGDTQYF. CDR3 DNA: TGTGCCAGCAGTTACCCCCTAGCGGGGGGGCGGGGAGATACGCAGTATTTT. The V gene is TRBV6-2 or TRBV6-3, the J gene TRBJ2-3, with TRBD2 matching 12 bases. After removal of 2 bases from V and 5 bases from J, the junction contained 8 bases not matched to a gene. The germline V gene has CDR1 MNHEY and CDR2 SVGEGT. The CDR3 length is 17 residues.

J is TRBJ2-2 and V is TRBV2, with a weak D call TRBD1 (5 bases). The CDR3 sequence is 14 residues long. CDR1 SNHLY and CDR2 FYNNEI come from the germline V gene. V lost 4 bases and J lost 5, with 11 bases in between. The CDR3 DNA follows: TGTGCCAGCAGTGCCGCAGGGTATACCGGGGAGCTGTTTTTT. As protein: CASSAAGYTGELFF.